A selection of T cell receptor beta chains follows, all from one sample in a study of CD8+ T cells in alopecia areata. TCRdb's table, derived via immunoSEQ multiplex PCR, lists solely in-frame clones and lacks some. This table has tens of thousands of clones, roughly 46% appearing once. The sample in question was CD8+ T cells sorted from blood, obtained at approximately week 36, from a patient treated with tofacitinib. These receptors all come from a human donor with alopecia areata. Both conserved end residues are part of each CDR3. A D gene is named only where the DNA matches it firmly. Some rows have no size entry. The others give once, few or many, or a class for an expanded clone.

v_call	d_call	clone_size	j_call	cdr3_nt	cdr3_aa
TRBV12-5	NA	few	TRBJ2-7	TGTGCTAGTGGCCTCTACGAGCAGTACTTC	CASGLYEQYF
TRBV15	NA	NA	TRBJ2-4	TGTGCCACCAGCAGATCGGTAGGGGAGGCAGACATTCAGTACTTC	CATSRSVGEADIQYF
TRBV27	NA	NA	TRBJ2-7	TGTGCCAGCAGTCGATCTGGACTAATCTCCTACGAGCAGTACTTC	CASSRSGLISYEQYF
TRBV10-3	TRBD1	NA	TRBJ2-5	TGTGCCATCAGTGTGACAGGGGGAGGAGGAGAGACCCAGTACTTC	CAISVTGGGGETQYF
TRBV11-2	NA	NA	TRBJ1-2	TGTGCCAGCAGCTTAGCGGGCAGGGGCTACTATGGCTACACCTTC	CASSLAGRGYYGYTF
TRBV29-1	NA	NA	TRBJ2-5	TGCAGCGTTGACGCACCGGGACCTAGGTACCAAGAGACCCAGTACTTC	CSVDAPGPRYQETQYF
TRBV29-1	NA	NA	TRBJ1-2	TGCAGCGCCCTACCTCGAGGGGGGAGGGATGGCTACACCTTC	CSALPRGGRDGYTF
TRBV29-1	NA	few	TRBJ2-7	TGCAGCGTTGTCAAAGGAGGGCAGTACTTC	CSVVKGGQYF
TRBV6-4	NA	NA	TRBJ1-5	TGTGCCAGCAGTGAAGGAGTTGGGAATCAGCCCCAGCATTTT	CASSEGVGNQPQHF
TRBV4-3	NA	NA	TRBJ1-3	TGCGCCAGCAGCCCGGGAAACACCATATATTTT	CASSPGNTIYF
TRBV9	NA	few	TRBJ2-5	TGTGCCAGCAGCAACCCGGGCCGGGAGCAGTACTTC	CASSNPGREQYF
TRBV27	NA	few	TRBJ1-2	TGTGCCAGCAGCGGTACAGGGAACTATAACTATGGCTACACCTTC	CASSGTGNYNYGYTF
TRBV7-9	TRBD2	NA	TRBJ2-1	TGTGCCAGCAGCCCCGTCCCGAGCGGGGCTAGCTCCTACAATGAGCAGTTCTTC	CASSPVPSGASSYNEQFF
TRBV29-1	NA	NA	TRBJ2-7	TGCAGCGTTGAAGATGTCCAGGGTTCCTACGAGCAGTACTTC	CSVEDVQGSYEQYF
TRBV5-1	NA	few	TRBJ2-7	TGCGCCAGCAGGCCCACGGGCTACCCCTACGAGCAGTACTTC	CASRPTGYPYEQYF
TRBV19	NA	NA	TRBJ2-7	TGTGCCAGTAGTATCGGGAGTGCAGCCGAGCAGTACTTC	CASSIGSAAEQYF
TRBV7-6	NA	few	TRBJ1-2	TGTGCCAGCAGCCAGACACTGGTGGATGGCTACACCTTC	CASSQTLVDGYTF
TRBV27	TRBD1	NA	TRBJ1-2	TGTGCCAGCACTGGACAGGGGGTATATGGCTACACCTTC	CASTGQGVYGYTF
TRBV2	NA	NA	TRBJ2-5	TGTGCCAGCAGTGGACAGCAAGAGACCCAGTACTTC	CASSGQQETQYF
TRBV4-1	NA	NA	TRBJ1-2	TGCGCCAGCAGCCAAGATAATGCGCAGGGGACTGGCTACACCTTC	CASSQDNAQGTGYTF
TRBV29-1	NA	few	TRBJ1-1	TGCAGCGTTGGCGGGGGGGACAACATGAACACTGAAGCTTTCTTT	CSVGGGDNMNTEAFF
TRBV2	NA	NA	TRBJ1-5	TGTGCCAGCAGTGGGGGACACGGCAATCAGCCCCAGCATTTT	CASSGGHGNQPQHF
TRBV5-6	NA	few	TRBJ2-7	TGTGCCAGCAGTGGCGTCGACAGACTCCACGAGCAGTACTTC	CASSGVDRLHEQYF
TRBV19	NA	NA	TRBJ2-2	TGTGCCAGTAGTATTGGGGGGTTCGGGGAGCTGTTTTTT	CASSIGGFGELFF
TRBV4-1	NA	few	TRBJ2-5	TGCGCCAGCAGCCAAGAGGGGGGTCCCGGCCAAGAGACCCAGTACTTC	CASSQEGGPGQETQYF
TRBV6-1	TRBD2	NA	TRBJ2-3	TGTGCCAGCAGTGTCACGGGACTAGCAACAGATACGCAGTATTTT	CASSVTGLATDTQYF
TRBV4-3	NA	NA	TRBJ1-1	TGCGCCAGCAGCCAATCCCCAGTTTTCACTGGGGTGAACACTGAAGCTTTCTTT	CASSQSPVFTGVNTEAFF
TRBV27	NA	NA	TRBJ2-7	TGTGCCAGCAGTTTATCTGGCGAAGGGGCCTACGAGCAGTACTTC	CASSLSGEGAYEQYF
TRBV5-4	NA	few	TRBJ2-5	TGTGCCAGCACCCTATCCGGGGGGCGCGAGACCCAGTACTTC	CASTLSGGRETQYF
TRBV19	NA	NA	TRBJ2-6	TGTGCCAGTACCCCGAGCTCTGGGGCCAACGTCCTGACTTTC	CASTPSSGANVLTF
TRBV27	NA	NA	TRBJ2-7	TGTGCCAGCAGTTTTTCCGACTCCTACGAGCAGTACTTC	CASSFSDSYEQYF
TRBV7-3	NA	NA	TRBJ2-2	TGTGCCAGCAGCTTATCCCTTAACACCGGGGAGCTGTTTTTT	CASSLSLNTGELFF
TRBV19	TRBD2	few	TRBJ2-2	TGTGCCAGTAGTATGAGGACTAGTTTCGGGGAGCTGTTTTTT	CASSMRTSFGELFF
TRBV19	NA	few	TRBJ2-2	TGTGCCATGGAGGGGGGACAGAACACCGGGGAGCTGTTTTTT	CAMEGGQNTGELFF
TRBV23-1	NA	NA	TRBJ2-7	TGCGCCAGCAGTCAATCGCGACACCGACTACAAGGTACCTACGAGCAGTACTTC	CASSQSRHRLQGTYEQYF
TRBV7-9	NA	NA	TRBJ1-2	TGTGCCAGCAGCCCAGTCGGGGGGGGCCGAGAAGGCTACACCTTC	CASSPVGGGREGYTF
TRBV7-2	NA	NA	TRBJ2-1	TGTGCCAGCAGCTTAAGTTGGGATGAGCAGTTCTTC	CASSLSWDEQFF
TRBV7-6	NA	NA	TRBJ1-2	TGTGCCAGCAGCTTAACGGAAAACTATGGCTACACCTTC	CASSLTENYGYTF
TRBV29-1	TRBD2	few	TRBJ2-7	TGCAGCGTTCCTCTAGCGGAGAGCTCCTACGAGCAGTACTTC	CSVPLAESSYEQYF
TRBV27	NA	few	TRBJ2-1	TGTGCCAGCAGCAGTACTCCCCCCCACTACAATGAGCAGTTCTTC	CASSSTPPHYNEQFF
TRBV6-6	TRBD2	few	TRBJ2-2	TGTGCCGGGGCGGGAGCAAGGGGGGAGCTGTTTTTT	CAGAGARGELFF
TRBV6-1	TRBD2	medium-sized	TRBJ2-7	TGTGCCAGCAACGAAGCGGGAGCCTCCTCCTACGAGCAGTACTTC	CASNEAGASSYEQYF
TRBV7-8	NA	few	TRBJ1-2	TGTGCCAGCAGCTCAACCGGGACGGAAGCTAACTATGGCTACACCTTC	CASSSTGTEANYGYTF
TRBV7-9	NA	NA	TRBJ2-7	TGTGCCAGCAGCTTGCACAGGGACGAGCAGTACTTC	CASSLHRDEQYF
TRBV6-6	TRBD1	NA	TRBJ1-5	TGTGCCAGCAGTCAGGGGGCCGGCCAGCCCCAGCATTTT	CASSQGAGQPQHF
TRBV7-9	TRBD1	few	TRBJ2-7	TGTGCCAGCAGCCAGACGGGACAGGGGGAGTCCTACGAGCAGTACTTC	CASSQTGQGESYEQYF
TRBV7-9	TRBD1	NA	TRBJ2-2	TGTGCCAGCAGCCCAAGGAAAGCCGGGACAGGGGTCGGGGAGCTGTTTTTT	CASSPRKAGTGVGELFF
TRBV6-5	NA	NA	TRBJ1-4	TGTGCCAGCAGAACGGGACACTCAAATGAAAAACTGTTTTTT	CASRTGHSNEKLFF
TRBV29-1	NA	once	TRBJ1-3	TGCAGCGTCGGGGGGGATGTCAGTCTTGGAAACACCATATATTTT	CSVGGDVSLGNTIYF
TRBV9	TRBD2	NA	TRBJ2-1	TGTGCCAGCCAGCGGGGGACTAGCGGGAGCCATGAGCAGTTCTTC	CASQRGTSGSHEQFF
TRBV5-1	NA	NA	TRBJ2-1	TGCGCCAGCAGCATCTACAACAATGAGCAGTTCTTC	CASSIYNNEQFF
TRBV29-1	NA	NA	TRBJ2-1	TGCAGCGTTGGCTACGGGAATGAGCAGTTCTTC	CSVGYGNEQFF
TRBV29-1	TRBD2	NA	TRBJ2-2	TGCAGCGTTCGGGGACTAGCGGGAGAGGTCTCCGGGGAGCTGTTTTTT	CSVRGLAGEVSGELFF
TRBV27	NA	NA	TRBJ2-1	TGTGCCAGCAGCCCGGGGGGCAGAGAGCAGTTCTTC	CASSPGGREQFF
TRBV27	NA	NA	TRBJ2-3	TGTGCCAGCAGTTCACGTCCGACAGGTGATACGCAGTATTTT	CASSSRPTGDTQYF